The 31 T cell receptor beta chains listed next were all sequenced from one sample in a study of blood T cell repertoires in COVID-19. Repertoires were generated with immunoSEQ multiplex PCR, while TCRdb's copy carries only in-frame clones and drops some. The table records 280,000 or so clones, roughly 89% of them present only once. The sequencing sample was made of PBMCs or T cells enriched from blood (not recorded which). The receptors stem from a woman in her 40s who had recovered from COVID-19.

This sequence joins TRBV28 and TRBJ2-7, with a tentative D call TRBD1 (6 bases). In germline, CDR1 is MDHEN, CDR2 SYDVKM. The germline V and J ends were trimmed by 6 bases and 0 bases, with 12 bases remaining between them. The CDR3 has 14 amino acids. In DNA form, the CDR3 reads TGTGCCAGCAGCCACGACAGGTTCTCCTACGAGCAGTACTTC. It yields the protein CASSHDRFSYEQYF. The whole variable domain, filled in from reference TRBV28 and TRBJ2-7, reads DVKVTQSSRYLVKRTGEKVFLECVQDMDHENMFWYRQDPGLGLRLIYFSYDVKMKEKGDIPEGYSVSREKKERFSLILESASTNQTSMYLCASSHDRFSYEQYFGPGTRLTVT.

J is TRBJ1-3 and V is TRBV20-1, with a weak D call TRBD1 (6 bases). Trimming left V 3 bases short and J 1 base short, with 13 bases between. CDR1 is DFQATT and CDR2 is SNEGSKA in the germline V gene (reference sequence). CDR3 length: 15 residues. The CDR3 DNA reads as TGCAGTGCTAGTCGAGGGGGAGGGTCTGGAAACACCATATATTTT. It encodes CSASRGGGSGNTIYF.

V gene TRBV27 combines with J gene TRBJ2-5, with TRBD1 matching over 8 bases. Per the germline V gene, CDR1 is MNHEY and CDR2 is SMNVEV (reference sequence). V gave up 4 bases and J gave up 10 bases; unmatched junction bases: 8. The CDR3 runs 13 residues. In nucleotides, the CDR3 is TGTGCCAGCAGTTCCCGGACAGGGTTATTCCAGTACTTC. Its protein is CASSSRTGLFQYF.

The chain links TRBV27 to TRBJ2-2, with 10 bases matching TRBD1. The CDR3 loop spans 15 amino acids. Germline V lookup: CDR1 MNHEY, CDR2 SMNVEV (reference sequence). V was clipped by 3 bases and J by 5 bases; unmatched bases: 3. Here the CDR3 DNA reads TGTGCCAGCAGTTTTGGACAGGGGGGAACCGGGGAGCTGTTTTTT. Translation: CASSFGQGGTGELFF.

The chain carries TRBV6-5 and TRBJ2-5; 10 bases align to TRBD1. CDR1 is MNHEY and CDR2 is SVGAGI in the germline V gene. The CDR3 runs to 15 residues. The ends lost 4 bases at V and 3 bases at J; junction bases unmatched: 5. DNA for the CDR3: TGTGCCAGCAGTTCCCGGGACAGGGGTGAAGAGACCCAGTACTTC. This encodes CASSSRDRGEETQYF.

This chain links TRBV7-9 with TRBJ2-2; TRBD1 agrees at 7 bases. Germline values: CDR1 SEHNR, CDR2 FQNEAQ (reference sequence). The CDR3 is made up of 16 amino acids. The V and J ends lost 5 bases and 3 bases, in that order; junction bases with no gene match: 9. This CDR3 is CASSPPGQRYTGELFF. The CDR3 nucleotides are TGTGCCAGCAGCCCCCCGGGACAGAGGTACACCGGGGAGCTGTTTTTT.

The chain recombines TRBV3-1 (or the pseudogene TRBV3-2) with TRBJ2-2; TRBD2 agrees at 7 bases. The CDR3 consists of 14 residues. Germline V gene lookup returns CDR1 LGHDT and CDR2 YNNKEL (reference sequence). The V segment lost 11 bases and the J segment 5 bases; nucleotides outside the gene matches: 11. The CDR3 spells CARGTEGGTGELFF. In nucleotides, the CDR3 is TGTGCCCGCGGGACCGAGGGAGGGACCGGGGAGCTGTTTTTT.

The V gene is TRBV7-2, the J gene TRBJ2-2; 7 nucleotides agree with TRBD1. Germline CDR1 SGHTA, CDR2 FQGNSA. The CDR3 has 13 residues. J was trimmed by 10 bases and V by 2 bases; bases with no gene match: 4. The DNA for the CDR3 is TGTGCCAGCAGCTTACAAGGGGGCCTGGAGCTGTTTTTT. Protein sequence: CASSLQGGLELFF. The entire variable domain, with the rest obtained from reference TRBV7-2 and TRBJ2-2, is as follows: GAGVSQSPSNKVTEKGKDVELRCDPISGHTALYWYRQSLGQGLEFLIYFQGNSAPDKSGLPSDRFSAERTGGSVSTLTIQRTQQEDSAVYLCASSLQGGLELFFGEGSRLTVL.

This sequence joins TRBV4-1 and TRBJ2-7; possibly TRBD1 for D (6 bases). Germline loops: CDR1 MGHRA, CDR2 YSYEKL. The CDR3 extends over 15 amino acids. Trimming removed 2 bases from V and 2 bases from J, with 13 bases in between. In DNA form, the CDR3 reads TGCGCCAGCAGCCAATTGAGGACAGACGCCTACGAGCAGTACTTC. It encodes CASSQLRTDAYEQYF.

CDR3 in DNA: TGTGCCAGCAGTGAGGTGGGGACAAGAGCTGGCTACACCTTC. This translates into CASSEVGTRAGYTF. The genes are TRBV2 and TRBJ1-2; D may be TRBD1 (6 bases). V gave up 3 bases and J gave up 7 bases, with 15 bases separating them. Germline CDR1 is SNHLY and CDR2 is FYNNEI. The CDR3 is made up of 14 amino acids.

The V and J genes are TRBV18 and TRBJ2-1, with 8 bases matching TRBD2. The ends lost 2 bases at V and 7 bases at J; junction bases unmatched: 10. The CDR3 length is 16 residues. CDR1 and CDR2 from the germline V gene are KGHSH and LQKENI. The CDR3 nucleotides are TGTGCCAGCTCACCATACCTAGCGGGTGGGGAGAATGAGCAGTTCTTC. Amino acid sequence: CASSPYLAGGENEQFF.

The chain carries TRBV28 and TRBJ2-5, with 7 nucleotides matching TRBD1. The CDR3 sequence is 16 residues long. V was clipped by 8 bases and J by 4 bases; unmatched bases: 16. Looked up from germline, CDR1 is MDHEN and CDR2 is SYDVKM. The CDR3 spells CASAPGPLTGTETQYF. The CDR3 DNA is TGTGCCAGCGCCCCTGGGCCTTTGACAGGGACAGAGACCCAGTACTTC.

The chain couples TRBV27 to TRBJ1-5; 11 bases map to TRBD1. Per the germline V gene, CDR1 is MNHEY and CDR2 is SMNVEV (reference sequence). The V gene end was trimmed by 5 bases and the J gene end by 4 bases; junction bases not matched to a gene: 4. The CDR3 totals 15 residues. The CDR3, as DNA: TGTGCCAGCAGTCTCCGGGACAGGGGGAATCAGCCCCAGCATTTT. Protein sequence: CASSLRDRGNQPQHF.

The chain has TRBV2 and TRBJ2-1, with D possibly being TRBD2 (6 bases). Germline lookup yields CDR1 SNHLY and CDR2 FYNNEI. The CDR3 is 13 residues long. The V end lost 5 bases, the J end lost 11 bases, and 16 bases lay between the germline ends. The DNA for the CDR3 is TGTGCCAGCAGTCATCCCCCGGGACTTCAGCAGTTCTTC. Protein: CASSHPPGLQQFF.

Points on this clone: Different DNA sequences within this sample yield the same CDR3. J is TRBJ1-1 and V is TRBV7-9; D is uncertain. Germline loops: CDR1 SEHNR, CDR2 FQNEAQ (reference sequence). V was cut by 0 bases and J by 1 base, with 9 bases left in between. The CDR3 has 15 residues. CDR3 coding DNA: TGTGCCAGCAGCTTAGCGGCAGGTGGGAACACTGAAGCTTTCTTT. Translating gives CASSLAAGGNTEAFF.

The chain uses TRBV12-3 or TRBV12-4 and TRBJ2-5; TRBD2 is a possible D gene (5 bases). Trimming removed 3 bases from V and 5 bases from J, with 10 bases in between. The CDR3 has 13 amino acids. The CDR3 DNA sequence: TGTGCCAGCAGTTTTCGGGGTGACGAGACCCAGTACTTC. This codes for CASSFRGDETQYF.

The V and J genes are TRBV5-4 and TRBJ2-5; weak D call: TRBD2 (5 bases). This CDR3 comprises 15 residues. Per the germline V gene, CDR1 is SGHNT and CDR2 is YYREEE (reference sequence). V lost 0 bases to trimming and J lost 2 bases, with 11 bases between them. Here the CDR3 reads CASSLGWGAQETQYF. Written as DNA, the CDR3 is TGTGCCAGCAGCTTGGGTTGGGGAGCGCAAGAGACCCAGTACTTC. Supplemented by reference TRBV5-4 and TRBJ2-5, the full variable domain reads ETGVTQSPTHLIKTRGQQVTLRCSSQSGHNTVSWYQQALGQGPQFIFQYYREEENGRGNFPPRFSGLQFPNYSSELNVNALELDDSALYLCASSLGWGAQETQYFGPGTRLLVL.

V and J are TRBV3-1 (or the pseudogene TRBV3-2) and TRBJ1-2; no firm D call. Trimming removed 1 base from V and 4 bases from J, with 10 bases in between. Germline V gene sequence: CDR1 LGHDT, CDR2 YNNKEL (reference sequence). This CDR3 contains 14 residues. The CDR3 here is CASSQGQAVYGYTF. CDR3 nucleotides: TGTGCCAGCAGCCAAGGCCAGGCAGTCTATGGCTACACCTTC.

This clone was seen just once. V usage is TRBV2 and J usage is TRBJ2-3; 7 nucleotides match TRBD1. Germline loops: CDR1 SNHLY, CDR2 FYNNEI. CDR3 length equals 14 residues. J was trimmed by 4 bases and V by 8 bases; bases with no gene match: 9. In nucleotides, the CDR3 is TGTGCCAGCGCTACGCCAGGGGGTGCAGATACGCAGTATTTT. Its protein is CASATPGGADTQYF.

The chain joins TRBV5-3 to TRBJ1-5, with 7 bases identical to TRBD1. TRBV5-3 is reported as an ORF; its role is uncertain. The CDR3 has 15 residues. The ends lost 0 bases at V and 4 bases at J; junction bases unmatched: 4. The DNA for the CDR3 is TGTGCCAGAAGCTTGGGGGCAGGGGGTAATCAGCCCCAGCATTTT. Its translation is CARSLGAGGNQPQHF.

The chain couples TRBV23-1 to TRBJ2-1, with D possibly matching TRBD2 (6 bases). TRBV23-1 carries the ORF label, with uncertain function. V lost 4 bases and J 6 bases, leaving 10 bases between the germline ends. This CDR3 is 13 amino acids long. The CDR3 DNA reads as TGCGCCAGCAGTCGAGTTAGCGGCAATGAGCAGTTCTTC. Translation: CASSRVSGNEQFF.

This clone came up once. This chain links TRBV5-1 with TRBJ2-1, with TRBD2 matching 7 bases. From germline, CDR1 is SGHRS and CDR2 YFSETQ. Trimming at V came to 3 bases and at J to 6 bases, leaving 9 bases not matched to a gene. The CDR3 extends over 15 amino acids. The CDR3 nucleotides read TGCGCCAGCAGCTCGACTAGCCCGCAGCTCAATGAGCAGTTCTTC. It encodes CASSSTSPQLNEQFF.

V is TRBV15 and J is TRBJ2-1, with 9 bases lining up with TRBD1. This CDR3 is built from 17 residues. Germline CDR1 is LNHNV and CDR2 is YYDKDF (reference sequence). V was clipped by 0 bases and J by 7 bases; unmatched bases: 10. CDR3 in amino acids: CATSRDRGQGGGNEQFF. CDR3 in DNA: TGTGCCACCAGCAGAGATAGGGGACAGGGAGGGGGAAATGAGCAGTTCTTC.

This clone turned up a few times. V usage is TRBV28 and J usage is TRBJ2-7; maybe TRBD1 (6 bases). The CDR3 sequence is 15 residues long. CDR1 and CDR2 (germline): MDHEN, SYDVKM. V lost 6 bases and J lost 0, with 15 bases in between. Here the CDR3 DNA reads TGTGCCAGCAGCCCAGGGGCGGCCAGCTCCTACGAGCAGTACTTC. Translated: CASSPGAASSYEQYF.

The chain recombines TRBV11-2 with TRBJ2-2; 7 positions match TRBD1. V shed 4 bases and J 3 bases; nucleotides not matched to a gene: 14. CDR3 length: 18 residues. The germline V gene has CDR1 SGHAT and CDR2 FQNNGV. CDR3 sequence (DNA): TGTGCCAGCAGCTGGGGAACAGGGGCCCACGGGGACACCGGGGAGCTGTTTTTT. Translated: CASSWGTGAHGDTGELFF. Filled out from reference TRBV11-2 and TRBJ2-2, the complete variable domain reads EAGVAQSPRYKIIEKRQSVAFWCNPISGHATLYWYQQILGQGPKLLIQFQNNGVVDDSQLPKDRFSAERLKGVDSTLKIQPAKLEDSAVYLCASSWGTGAHGDTGELFFGEGSRLTVL.

V is TRBV19 and J is TRBJ1-2; D gene uncertain. The ends were cut back, 5 bases at V and 4 bases at J, with 11 bases in the middle. CDR1 LNHDA and CDR2 SQIVND come from the germline V gene (reference sequence). The CDR3 is 13 residues long. The CDR3 is CASSSTEFYGYTF. In DNA form, the CDR3 reads TGTGCCAGTAGTTCAACTGAGTTCTATGGCTACACCTTC.

This clone appeared a few times. This chain joins TRBV7-2 and TRBJ1-3, with D perhaps TRBD1 (6 bases). This CDR3 is built from 14 residues. Trimming removed 5 bases from V and 2 bases from J, with 10 bases in between. Germline V gene data show CDR1 as SGHTA and CDR2 as FQGNSA. The CDR3 here is CASSLRQAGNTIYF. CDR3 in DNA: TGTGCCAGCAGCCTCCGACAGGCTGGAAACACCATATATTTT.

The chain carries TRBV28 and TRBJ2-1; 10 positions agree with TRBD1. V gave up 4 bases and J gave up 2 bases; unmatched junction bases: 14. The V gene's germline CDR1 is MDHEN and CDR2 SYDVKM. CDR3 size: 19 residues. The CDR3 region has the DNA TGTGCCAGCAGTTCAGCCCCCGGGACAGGGGCCTCCGCCTACAATGAGCAGTTCTTC. Its protein is CASSSAPGTGASAYNEQFF.

This chain joins TRBV14 and TRBJ2-6; the match to TRBD2 covers 7 bases. The CDR3 extends over 22 amino acids. From germline, CDR1 is SGHDN and CDR2 FVKESK. The junction had 20 bases not matched to a gene; V was cut back by 1 base and J by 2 bases. CDR3: CASSQVPGSEAREGPGANVLTF. The CDR3, as DNA: TGTGCCAGCAGCCAAGTGCCTGGATCGGAGGCCAGGGAGGGTCCTGGGGCCAACGTCCTGACTTTC.

The V and J genes are TRBV3-1 (or the pseudogene TRBV3-2) and TRBJ1-1; 7 bases map to TRBD1. The CDR3 sequence is 16 residues long. Germline V lookup: CDR1 LGHDT, CDR2 YNNKEL (reference sequence). V gave up 1 base and J gave up 4 bases; unmatched junction bases: 9. Here the CDR3 DNA reads TGTGCCAGCAGCCAAGGGGCAGGGGGAGCGGGCACTGAAGCTTTCTTT. It is translated as CASSQGAGGAGTEAFF.

The rearrangement joins TRBV7-9 to TRBJ2-7; tentative D call: TRBD2 (6 bases). The CDR3 loop spans 16 amino acids. Germline CDR1 and CDR2: SEHNR and FQNEAQ (reference sequence). Trimming cost V 7 bases and J 2 bases, with 21 bases left between them. The CDR3 loop is CASTPLRAGNPYEQYF. CDR3 coding DNA: TGTGCCAGCACCCCCCTCAGGGCGGGGAACCCCTACGAGCAGTACTTC.